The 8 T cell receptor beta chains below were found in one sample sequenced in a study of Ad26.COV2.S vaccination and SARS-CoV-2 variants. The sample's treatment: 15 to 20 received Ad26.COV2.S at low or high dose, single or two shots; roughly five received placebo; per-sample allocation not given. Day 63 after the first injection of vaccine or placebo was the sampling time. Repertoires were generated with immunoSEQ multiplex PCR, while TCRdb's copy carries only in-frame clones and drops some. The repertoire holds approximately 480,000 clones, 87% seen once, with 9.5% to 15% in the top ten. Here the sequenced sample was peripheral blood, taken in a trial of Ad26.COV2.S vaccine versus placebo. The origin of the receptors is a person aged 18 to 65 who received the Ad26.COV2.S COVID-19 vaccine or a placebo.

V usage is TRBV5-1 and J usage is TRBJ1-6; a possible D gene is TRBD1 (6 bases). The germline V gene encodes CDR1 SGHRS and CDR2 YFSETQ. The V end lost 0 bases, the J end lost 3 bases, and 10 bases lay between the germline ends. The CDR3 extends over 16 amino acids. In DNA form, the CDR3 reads TGCGCCAGCAGCTTGGGGGGACAAAGCTATAATTCACCCCTCCACTTT. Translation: CASSLGGQSYNSPLHF. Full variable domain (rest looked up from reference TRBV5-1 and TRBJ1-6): KAGVTQTPRYLIKTRGQQVTLSCSPISGHRSVSWYQQTPGQGLQFLFEYFSETQRNKGNFPGRFSGRQFSNSRSEMNVSTLELGDSALYLCASSLGGQSYNSPLHFGNGTRLTVT.

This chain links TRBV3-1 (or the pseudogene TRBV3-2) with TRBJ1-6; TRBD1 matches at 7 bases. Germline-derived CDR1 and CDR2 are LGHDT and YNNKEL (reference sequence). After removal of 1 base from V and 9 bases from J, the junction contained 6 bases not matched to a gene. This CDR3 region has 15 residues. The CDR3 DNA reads TGTGCCAGCAGCCAAGCGACAGGGATTTCTTCACCCCTCCACTTT. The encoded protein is CASSQATGISSPLHF.

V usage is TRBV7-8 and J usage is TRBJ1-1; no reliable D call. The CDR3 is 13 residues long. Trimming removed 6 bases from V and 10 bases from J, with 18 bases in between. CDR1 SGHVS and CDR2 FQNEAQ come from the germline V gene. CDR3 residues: CASSGLGTGSAFF. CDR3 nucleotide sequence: TGTGCCAGCAGTGGGTTGGGCACGGGTTCAGCTTTCTTT. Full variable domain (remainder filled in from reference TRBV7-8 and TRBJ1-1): GAGVSQSPRYKVAKRGQDVALRCDPISGHVSLFWYQQALGQGPEFLTYFQNEAQLDKSGLPSDRFFAERPEGSVSTLKIQRTQQEDSAVYLCASSGLGTGSAFFGQGTRLTVV.

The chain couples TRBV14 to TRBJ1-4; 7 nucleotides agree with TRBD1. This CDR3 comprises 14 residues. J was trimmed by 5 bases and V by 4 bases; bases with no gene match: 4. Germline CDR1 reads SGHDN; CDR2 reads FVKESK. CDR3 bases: TGTGCCAGCAGCCCGGGACAGAGGAATGAAAAACTGTTTTTT. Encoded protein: CASSPGQRNEKLFF. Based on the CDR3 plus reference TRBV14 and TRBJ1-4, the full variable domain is EAGVTQFPSHSVIEKGQTVTLRCDPISGHDNLYWYRRVMGKEIKFLLHFVKESKQDESGMPNNRFLAERTGGTYSTLKVQPAELEDSGVYFCASSPGQRNEKLFFGSGTQLSVL.

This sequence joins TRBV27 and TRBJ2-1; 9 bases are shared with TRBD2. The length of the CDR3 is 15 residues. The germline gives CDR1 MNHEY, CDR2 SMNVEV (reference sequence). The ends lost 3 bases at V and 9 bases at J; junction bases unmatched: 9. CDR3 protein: CASSFSGTSHGEQFF. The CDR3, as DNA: TGTGCCAGCAGTTTCTCCGGGACTAGCCACGGTGAGCAGTTCTTC.

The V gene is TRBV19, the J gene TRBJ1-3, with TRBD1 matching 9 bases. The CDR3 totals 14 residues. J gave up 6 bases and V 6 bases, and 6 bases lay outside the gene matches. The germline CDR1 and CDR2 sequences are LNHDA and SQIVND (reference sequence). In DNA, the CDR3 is TGTGCCAGTAGCGGGACAGGGATGGCAAACACCATATATTTT. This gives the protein CASSGTGMANTIYF.

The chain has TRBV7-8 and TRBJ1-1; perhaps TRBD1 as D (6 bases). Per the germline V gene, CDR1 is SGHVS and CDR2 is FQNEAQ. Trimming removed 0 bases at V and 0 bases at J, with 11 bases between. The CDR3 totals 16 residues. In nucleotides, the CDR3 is TGTGCCAGCAGCTTAGCGGGGGGGCGGTTGAACACTGAAGCTTTCTTT. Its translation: CASSLAGGRLNTEAFF.

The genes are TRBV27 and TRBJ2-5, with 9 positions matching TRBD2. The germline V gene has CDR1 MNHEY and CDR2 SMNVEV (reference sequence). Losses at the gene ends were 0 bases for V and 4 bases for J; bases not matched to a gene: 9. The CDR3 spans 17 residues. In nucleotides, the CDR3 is TGTGCCAGCAGTTTATCCCGTAGCGGGAGTGATGGAGAGACCCAGTACTTC. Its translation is CASSLSRSGSDGETQYF.